A selection of T cell receptor beta chains follows, all from one sample in a study of blood T cell repertoires in COVID-19. Sequencing was performed with immunoSEQ multiplex PCR; in TCRdb, only in-frame clones are kept and a portion is missing. This sample has 300,000 to 400,000 clones, with around 90% found just once. Specimen: PBMCs or T cells enriched from blood (not recorded which). The source of these receptors is a man between 60 and 75 years old who had recovered from COVID-19. CDR3s include the opening cysteine and the closing phenylalanine or tryptophan. Each record gives: J gene, clone size, D gene, V gene, CDR3 protein, CDR3 DNA. The D gene is left open where the match is weak. Clone size, where shown, is once, few, many, or a class for clones that have expanded.

TRBJ1-4 NA TRBD1 TRBV6-5 CASSGTGNEKLFF TGTGCCAGCTCCGGGACAGGAAATGAAAAACTGTTTTTT
TRBJ2-7 NA TRBD2 TRBV28 CASSFPSGRLYEQYF TGTGCCAGCAGTTTCCCTAGCGGGAGGCTCTACGAGCAGTACTTC
TRBJ2-7 NA TRBD1 TRBV11-2 CASSVAGQGGPGGYF TGTGCCAGCAGCGTAGCGGGACAGGGGGGACCTGGTGGGTACTTC
TRBJ2-7 NA NA TRBV7-2 CASSLFNEQYF TGTGCCAGCAGCTTATTCAACGAGCAGTACTTC
TRBJ2-3 NA TRBD2 TRBV15 CATSKRLGGRMGTDTQYF TGTGCCACCAGCAAGCGTCTTGGCGGGAGGATGGGCACAGATACGCAGTATTTT
TRBJ2-3 NA NA TRBV7-2 CASSLTGYTQYF TGTGCCAGCAGCCTCACAGGCTATACGCAGTATTTT
TRBJ2-4 NA TRBD1 TRBV5-6 CASSLPGTGGENIQYF TGTGCCAGCAGTCTCCCCGGGACAGGGGGGGAAAACATTCAGTACTTC
TRBJ2-1 NA NA TRBV9 CASSIDSSYNEQFF TGTGCCAGCAGCATTGACTCATCCTACAATGAGCAGTTCTTC
TRBJ2-1 once TRBD2 TRBV2 CASSGTSGTEQFF TGTGCCAGCAGTGGGACTAGCGGGACTGAGCAGTTCTTC
TRBJ1-4 NA TRBD1 TRBV11-2 CASSLFRDRVEKLFF TGTGCCAGCAGCTTATTCCGGGACAGGGTTGAAAAACTGTTTTTT
TRBJ1-6 NA NA TRBV28 CASSLRQGYNSPLHF TGTGCCAGCAGTTTAAGGCAGGGTTATAATTCACCCCTCCACTTT
TRBJ2-7 NA TRBD2 TRBV3-1/TRBV3-2 CASSQAGEGGAGEEQYF TGTGCCAGCAGCCAGGCGGGTGAAGGTGGCGCGGGAGAAGAGCAGTACTTC
TRBJ1-1 NA NA TRBV10-3 CAISARGNTEAFF TGTGCCATCAGTGCCAGGGGGAACACTGAAGCTTTCTTT
TRBJ2-1 NA TRBD2 TRBV27 CASRDLAGTYNEQFF TGTGCCAGCAGGGACCTAGCGGGGACCTACAATGAGCAGTTCTTC
TRBJ1-1 NA NA TRBV7-9 CASSLGFGTGANTEAFF TGTGCCAGCAGCTTAGGGTTCGGGACTGGGGCGAACACTGAAGCTTTCTTT
TRBJ1-4 once NA TRBV9 CASSIYRDGNEKLFF TGTGCCAGCAGCATATACAGGGATGGGAATGAAAAACTGTTTTTT
TRBJ2-1 NA TRBD1 TRBV5-1 CASSLRDSSYNEQFF TGCGCCAGCAGCTTGCGGGACAGCTCCTACAATGAGCAGTTCTTC
TRBJ1-2 NA TRBD1 TRBV19 CASKRDRIYGYTF TGTGCCAGTAAACGGGACAGAATCTATGGCTACACCTTC
TRBJ2-5 NA NA TRBV7-2 CASSLFGGQETQYF TGTGCCAGCAGCTTATTCGGGGGCCAAGAGACCCAGTACTTC
TRBJ2-5 once NA TRBV7-2 CASSATGLQETQYF TGTGCCAGCAGCGCCACAGGGTTACAAGAGACCCAGTACTTC
TRBJ1-2 NA NA TRBV28 CASSNRYGYTF TGTGCCAGCAGCAATCGGTATGGCTACACCTTC
TRBJ2-7 NA TRBD2 TRBV5-1 CASSLLAEGTYEQYF TGCGCCAGCAGCTTACTAGCGGAGGGCACCTACGAGCAGTACTTC
TRBJ1-5 NA TRBD1 TRBV2 CASSEPTGRIGQPQHF TGTGCCAGCAGTGAGCCGACAGGGCGAATAGGTCAGCCCCAGCATTTT
TRBJ2-2 NA TRBD2 TRBV27 CASSPTSGTNTGELFF TGTGCCAGCAGTCCCACTAGCGGGACGAACACCGGGGAGCTGTTTTTT
TRBJ1-2 NA TRBD1 TRBV29-1 CSVAGTGGTANYGYTF TGCAGCGTTGCGGGAACAGGGGGGACTGCTAACTATGGCTACACCTTC
TRBJ2-1 NA NA TRBV24-1 CATSDRDRPADEQFF TGTGCCACCAGTGACCGCGACAGGCCGGCCGATGAGCAGTTCTTC
TRBJ2-1 NA NA TRBV5-5 CASRGRFLGHNEQFF TGTGCCAGCCGGGGGAGATTCCTTGGCCACAATGAGCAGTTCTTC
TRBJ2-3 NA NA TRBV7-3 CASAKGVNTDTQYF TGTGCCAGCGCGAAGGGAGTTAACACAGATACGCAGTATTTT
TRBJ1-5 NA TRBD1 TRBV6-5 CASSPDRGQNQPQHF TGTGCCAGCAGTCCCGACAGGGGGCAGAATCAGCCCCAGCATTTT
TRBJ2-3 once TRBD2 TRBV5-4 CASSPTSAQSDTQYF TGTGCCAGCAGCCCAACTAGCGCGCAGTCAGATACGCAGTATTTT
TRBJ2-1 NA NA TRBV27 CASSLLDSYNEQFF TGTGCCAGCAGTCTGTTGGACTCTTACAATGAGCAGTTCTTC
TRBJ1-2 NA NA TRBV6-5 CATSDGGRDGYTF TGTGCCACCTCGGATGGGGGGAGGGATGGCTACACCTTC
TRBJ2-5 NA TRBD1 TRBV6-6 CASTQGTGAFETQYF TGTGCCAGCACCCAGGGGACAGGGGCCTTTGAGACCCAGTACTTC
TRBJ2-7 NA NA TRBV15 CATSRDTRGYEQYF TGTGCCACCAGCAGAGATACCCGGGGATACGAGCAGTACTTC
TRBJ2-5 NA NA TRBV11-1 CASSRQEQETQYF TGTGCCAGCAGCCGACAGGAACAAGAGACCCAGTACTTC
TRBJ2-3 NA NA TRBV6-5 CASTVGRWTDTQYF TGTGCCAGCACCGTGGGGCGCTGGACAGATACGCAGTATTTT
TRBJ2-6 NA NA TRBV7-2 CASSGRDFAGANVLTF TGTGCCAGCAGCGGGCGGGATTTTGCTGGGGCCAACGTCCTGACTTTC
TRBJ1-1 NA NA TRBV7-2 CASSLAPLGGSKAFF TGTGCCAGCAGCTTAGCGCCATTAGGGGGAAGTAAAGCTTTCTTT
TRBJ1-6 NA TRBD1 TRBV28 CASSFDRDVSPLHF TGTGCCAGCAGTTTTGACAGGGACGTTTCACCCCTCCACTTT
TRBJ2-2 NA NA TRBV5-1 CASSFQQSTGELFF TGCGCCAGCAGCTTTCAACAATCCACCGGGGAGCTGTTTTTT
TRBJ2-7 NA TRBD1 TRBV5-1 CASSLVGTGASYEQYF TGCGCCAGCAGCTTGGTAGGGACAGGCGCCTCCTACGAGCAGTACTTC
TRBJ1-2 NA NA TRBV28 CAGGQNYGYTF TGTGCCGGCGGACAGAACTATGGCTACACCTTC
TRBJ2-5 NA NA TRBV2 CASSGGGETQYF TGTGCCAGCAGTGGCGGTGGAGAGACCCAGTACTTC
TRBJ2-3 NA TRBD2 TRBV7-8 CASSTKMGASGIYTDTQYF TGTGCCAGCAGCACTAAAATGGGGGCTAGCGGGATTTATACAGATACGCAGTATTTT
TRBJ2-5 NA TRBD2 TRBV28 CASSLRGGGLGETQYF TGTGCCAGCAGTTTGCGCGGGGGGGGTCTAGGTGAGACCCAGTACTTC